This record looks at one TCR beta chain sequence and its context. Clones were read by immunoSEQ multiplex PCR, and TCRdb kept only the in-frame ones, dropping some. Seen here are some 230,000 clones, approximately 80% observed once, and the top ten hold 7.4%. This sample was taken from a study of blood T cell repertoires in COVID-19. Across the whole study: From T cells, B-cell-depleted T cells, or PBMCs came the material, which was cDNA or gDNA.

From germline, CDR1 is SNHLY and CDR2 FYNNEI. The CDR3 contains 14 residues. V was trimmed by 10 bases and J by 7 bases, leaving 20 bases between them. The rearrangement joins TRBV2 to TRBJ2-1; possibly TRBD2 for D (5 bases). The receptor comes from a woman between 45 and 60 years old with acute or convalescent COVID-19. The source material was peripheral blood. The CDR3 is CATGLHSPRNEQFF. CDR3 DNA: TGTGCCACCGGACTCCATTCCCCGAGGAATGAGCAGTTCTTC.